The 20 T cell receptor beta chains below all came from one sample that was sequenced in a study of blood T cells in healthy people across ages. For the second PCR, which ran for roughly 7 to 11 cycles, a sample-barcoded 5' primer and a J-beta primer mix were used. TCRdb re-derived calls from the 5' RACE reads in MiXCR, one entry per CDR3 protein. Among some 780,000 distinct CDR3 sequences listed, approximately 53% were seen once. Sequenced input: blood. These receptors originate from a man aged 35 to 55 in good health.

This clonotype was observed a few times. This chain's CDR3 is CASRGLAGNYEQYF. In DNA form, the CDR3 reads TGTGCCAGCAGAGGGTTAGCGGGGAACTACGAGCAGTACTTC. The genes are TRBV2 and TRBJ2-4; TRBD2 matches at 8 bases. The end of the DNA is better explained by TRBJ2-7, so the J call may be wrong. The germline V gene has CDR1 SNHLY and CDR2 FYNNEI. The CDR3 is 14 residues long.

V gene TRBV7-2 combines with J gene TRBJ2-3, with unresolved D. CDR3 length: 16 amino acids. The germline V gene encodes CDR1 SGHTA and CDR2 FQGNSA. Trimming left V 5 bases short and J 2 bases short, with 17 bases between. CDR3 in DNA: TGTGCCAGCAGCCCTCCTAATTTAGACCACACAGATACGCAGTATTTT. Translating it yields CASSPPNLDHTDTQYF.

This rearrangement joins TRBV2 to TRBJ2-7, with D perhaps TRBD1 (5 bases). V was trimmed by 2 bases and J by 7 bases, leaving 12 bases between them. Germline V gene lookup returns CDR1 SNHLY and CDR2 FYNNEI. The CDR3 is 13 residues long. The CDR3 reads CASSERGLWEQYF. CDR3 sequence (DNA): TGTGCCAGCAGTGAAAGGGGTTTGTGGGAGCAGTACTTC.

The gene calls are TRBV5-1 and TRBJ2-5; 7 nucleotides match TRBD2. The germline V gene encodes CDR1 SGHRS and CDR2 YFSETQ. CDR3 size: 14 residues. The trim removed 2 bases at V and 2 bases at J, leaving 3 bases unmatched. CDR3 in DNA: TGCGCCAGCAGCTTCGGGACTAAACAAGAGACCCAGTACTTC. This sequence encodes CASSFGTKQETQYF.

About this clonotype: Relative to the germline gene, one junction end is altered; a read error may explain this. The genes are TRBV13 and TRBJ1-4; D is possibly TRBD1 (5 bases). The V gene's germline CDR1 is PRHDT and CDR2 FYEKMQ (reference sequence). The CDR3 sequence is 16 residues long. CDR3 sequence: CASSLGRANFNEKLFF. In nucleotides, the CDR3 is TGTGCCAGCAGCTTAGGCAGGGCCAACTTTAATGAAAAGCTGTTTTTT. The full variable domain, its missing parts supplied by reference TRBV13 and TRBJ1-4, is AAGVIQSPRHLIKEKRETATLKCYPIPRHDTVYWYQQGPGQDPQFLISFYEKMQSDKGSIPDRFSAQQFSDYHSELNMSSLELGDSALYFCASSLGRANFNEKLFFGSGTQLSVL.

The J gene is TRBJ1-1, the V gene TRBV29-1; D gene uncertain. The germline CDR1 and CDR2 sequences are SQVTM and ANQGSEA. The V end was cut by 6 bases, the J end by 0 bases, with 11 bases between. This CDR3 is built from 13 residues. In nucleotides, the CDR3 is TGCAGCGTAAGCCGGGGAGTGAACACTGAAGCTTTCTTT. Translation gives CSVSRGVNTEAFF.

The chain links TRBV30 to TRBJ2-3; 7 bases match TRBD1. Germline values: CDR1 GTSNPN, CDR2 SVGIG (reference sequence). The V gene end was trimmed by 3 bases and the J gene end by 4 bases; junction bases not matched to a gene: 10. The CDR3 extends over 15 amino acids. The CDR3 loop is CAWRVGDRVPDTQYF. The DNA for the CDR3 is TGTGCCTGGAGGGTAGGAGACAGGGTTCCAGATACGCAGTATTTT.

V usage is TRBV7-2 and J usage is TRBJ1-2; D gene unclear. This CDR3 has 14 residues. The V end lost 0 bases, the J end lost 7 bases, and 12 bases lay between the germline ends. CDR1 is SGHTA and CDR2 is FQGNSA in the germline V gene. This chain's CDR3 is CASSLAPISSGYTF. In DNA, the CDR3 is TGTGCCAGCAGCTTAGCGCCGATCAGCAGTGGCTACACCTTC.

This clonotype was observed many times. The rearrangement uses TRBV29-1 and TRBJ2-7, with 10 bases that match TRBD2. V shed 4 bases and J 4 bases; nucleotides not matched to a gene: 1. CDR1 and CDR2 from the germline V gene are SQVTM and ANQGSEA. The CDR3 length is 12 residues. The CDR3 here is CSVGTSGYEQYF. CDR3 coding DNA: TGCAGCGTTGGGACTAGCGGTTACGAGCAGTACTTC.

CDR3 DNA: TGCAGCGTTCTCCCACAGGGGCGGACCTATGGCTACACCTTC. This translates into CSVLPQGRTYGYTF. This rearrangement joins TRBV29-1 to TRBJ1-2; 7 bases fit TRBD1. CDR1 SQVTM and CDR2 ANQGSEA come from the germline V gene. J lost 4 bases, V lost 5 bases, and 10 bases had no gene match. The CDR3 extends over 14 amino acids. The full variable domain, in which reference TRBV29-1 and TRBJ1-2 provide the parts outside the CDR3, is SAVISQKPSRDICQRGTSLTIQCQVDSQVTMMFWYRQQPGQSLTLIATANQGSEATYESGFVIDKFPISRPNLTFSTLTVSNMSPEDSSIYLCSVLPQGRTYGYTFGSGTRLTVV.

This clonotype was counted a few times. CDR3 residues: CSARMLAGGGATKGSQYF. CDR3 sequence (DNA): TGCAGTGCTAGAATGCTAGCGGGAGGGGGGGCTACGAAAGGGTCCCAGTACTTC. The chain uses TRBV20-1 and TRBJ2-4; 12 bases agree with TRBD2. The CDR3 runs 18 residues. Germline CDR1 is DFQATT and CDR2 is SNEGSKA (reference sequence). Losses at the gene ends were 2 bases for V and 13 bases for J; bases not matched to a gene: 21.

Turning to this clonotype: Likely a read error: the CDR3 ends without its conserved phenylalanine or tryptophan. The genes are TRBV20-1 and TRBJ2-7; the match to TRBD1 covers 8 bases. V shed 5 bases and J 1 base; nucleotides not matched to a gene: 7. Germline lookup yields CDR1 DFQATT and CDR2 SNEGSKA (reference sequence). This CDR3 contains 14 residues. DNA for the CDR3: TGCAGTGCTTCGACCGGGACAGGATCCTACGAGCAGTACTCC. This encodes CSASTGTGSYEQYS.

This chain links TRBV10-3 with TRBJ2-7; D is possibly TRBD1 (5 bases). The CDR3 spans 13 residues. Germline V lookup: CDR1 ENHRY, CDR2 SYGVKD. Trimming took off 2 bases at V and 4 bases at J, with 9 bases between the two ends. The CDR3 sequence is CAISEQTAYEQYF. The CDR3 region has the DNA TGTGCCATCAGTGAGCAGACAGCTTACGAGCAGTACTTC.

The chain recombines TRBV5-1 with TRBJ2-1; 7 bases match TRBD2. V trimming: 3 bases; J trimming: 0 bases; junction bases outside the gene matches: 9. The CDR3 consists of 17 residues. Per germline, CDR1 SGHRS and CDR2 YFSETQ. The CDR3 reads CASSSLLASSSYNEQFF. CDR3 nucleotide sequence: TGCGCCAGCAGCTCCCTACTAGCGTCGAGCTCCTACAATGAGCAGTTCTTC.

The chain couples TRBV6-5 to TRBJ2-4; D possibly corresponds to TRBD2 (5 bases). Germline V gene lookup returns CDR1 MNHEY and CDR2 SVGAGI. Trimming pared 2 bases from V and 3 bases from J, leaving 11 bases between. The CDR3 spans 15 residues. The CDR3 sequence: CASSYGVGNKNIQYF. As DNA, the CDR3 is TGTGCCAGCAGTTACGGGGTCGGGAACAAAAACATTCAGTACTTC.

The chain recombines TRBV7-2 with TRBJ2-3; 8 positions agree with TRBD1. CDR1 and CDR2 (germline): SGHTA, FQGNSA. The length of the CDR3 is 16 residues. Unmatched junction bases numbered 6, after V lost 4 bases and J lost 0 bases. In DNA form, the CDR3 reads TGTGCCAGCAGCTCCCAGGGGGCGGGTAGCACAGATACGCAGTATTTT. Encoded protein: CASSSQGAGSTDTQYF.

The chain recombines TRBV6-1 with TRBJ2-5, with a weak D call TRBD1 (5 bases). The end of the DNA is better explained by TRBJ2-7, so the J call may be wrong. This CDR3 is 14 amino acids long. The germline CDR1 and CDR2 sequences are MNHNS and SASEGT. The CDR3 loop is CASSDWNTGYEQYF. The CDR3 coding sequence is TGTGCCAGCAGTGACTGGAACACAGGTTACGAGCAGTACTTC.

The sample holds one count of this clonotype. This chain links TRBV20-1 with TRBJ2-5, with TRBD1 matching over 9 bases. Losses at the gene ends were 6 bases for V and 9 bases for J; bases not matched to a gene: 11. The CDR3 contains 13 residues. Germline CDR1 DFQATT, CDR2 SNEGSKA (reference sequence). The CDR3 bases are TGCAGTGCCCGGCGGGGACAGGGAGGGTCCCAGTACTTC. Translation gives CSARRGQGGSQYF.

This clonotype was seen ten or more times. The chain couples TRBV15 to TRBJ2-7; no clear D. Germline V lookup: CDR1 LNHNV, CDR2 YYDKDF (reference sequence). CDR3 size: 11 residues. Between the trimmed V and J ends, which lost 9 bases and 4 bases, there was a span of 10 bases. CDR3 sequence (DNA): TGTGCCACTTCTGAAGGGTACGAGCAGTACTTC. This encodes CATSEGYEQYF.

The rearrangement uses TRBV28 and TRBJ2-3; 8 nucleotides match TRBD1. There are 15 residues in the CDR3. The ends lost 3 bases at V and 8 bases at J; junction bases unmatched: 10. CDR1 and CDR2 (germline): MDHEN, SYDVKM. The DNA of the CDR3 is TGTGCCAGCAGTTTGGCAGGGGGCTCTACGGGTACGCAGTATTTT. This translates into CASSLAGGSTGTQYF.